These 26 T cell receptor beta chains were sequenced from one sample in a study of cytomegalovirus exposure and HLA in healthy donors. PCR primers comprised 60 Vbeta and 13 Jbeta primers. Sequenced by immunoSEQ multiplex PCR; TCRdb stores in-frame clones only, minus some. The top ten hold over 10% of the sample, which has approximately 71,000 clones, roughly 70% seen once. The sequencing input was PBMCs. Receptors originate from a woman aged 40 to 50 in good health and CMV-seropositive.

The chain uses TRBV2 and TRBJ2-2, with 9 bases lining up with TRBD2. Germline CDR1 is SNHLY and CDR2 is FYNNEI. V lost 6 bases to trimming and J lost 1 base; unmatched junction nucleotides: 3. This CDR3 has 15 amino acids. The CDR3 spells CASRLTSGNTGELFF. The CDR3 DNA sequence: TGTGCCAGCAGACTGACTAGCGGGAACACCGGGGAGCTGTTTTTT.

V is TRBV9 and J is TRBJ1-1; 8 bases map to TRBD1. The CDR3 runs 14 residues. V shed 0 bases and J 12 bases; nucleotides not matched to a gene: 10. Germline CDR1 and CDR2: SGDLS and YYNGEE. CDR3 region: CASSVEAGGAGTFF. The CDR3 DNA sequence: TGTGCCAGCAGCGTAGAGGCAGGGGGCGCAGGAACTTTCTTT.

The V and J genes are TRBV7-7 and TRBJ2-3; TRBD2 matches at 8 bases. The CDR3 totals 15 residues. Germline CDR1 SSHAT, CDR2 FNYEAQ (reference sequence). The junction had 8 bases not matched to a gene; V was cut back by 5 bases and J by 4 bases. For the CDR3, the DNA is TGTGCCAGCAGCCCCGGGGGGGGGAGCGCAGATACGCAGTATTTT. Its protein product is CASSPGGGSADTQYF. Variable domain in full (rest from reference TRBV7-7 and TRBJ2-3): GAGVSQSPRYKVTKRGQDVTLRCDPISSHATLYWYQQALGQGPEFLTYFNYEAQPDKSGLPSDRFSAERPEGSISTLTIQRTEQRDSAMYRCASSPGGGSADTQYFGPGTRLTVL.

The chain has TRBV11-2 and TRBJ2-2, with D perhaps matching TRBD2 (6 bases). Trimming removed 5 bases from V and 4 bases from J, with 26 bases in between. The CDR3 length is 19 residues. In germline, CDR1 is SGHAT, CDR2 FQNNGV. The CDR3 region has the DNA TGTGCCAGCAGCCCGACTGACGGGTTTTTGGGACTGATCACCGGGGAGCTGTTTTTT. Protein product: CASSPTDGFLGLITGELFF.

The chain combines TRBV19 with TRBJ1-5, with 8 bases fitting TRBD1. The CDR3 runs 15 residues. Germline V gives CDR1 LNHDA, CDR2 SQIVND (reference sequence). The trim removed 3 bases at V and 6 bases at J, leaving 7 bases unmatched. The CDR3 region is CASSIQGASSQPQHF. Written as DNA, the CDR3 is TGTGCCAGTAGTATCCAGGGGGCGAGTTCTCAGCCCCAGCATTTT.

In nucleotides, the CDR3 is TGTGCCATCAGCGAAGGGGTCGATAATGAAAAACTGTTTTTT. Protein product: CAISEGVDNEKLFF. The chain joins TRBV10-3 to TRBJ1-4; D might be TRBD1 (5 bases). The CDR3 is 14 amino acids. The V and J ends lost 6 bases and 4 bases respectively, with 12 bases between them. The germline gives CDR1 ENHRY, CDR2 SYGVKD.

The CDR3 bases are TGTGCCAGTAGTATGACAGGATCGCAGCCCCAGCATTTT. It codes for CASSMTGSQPQHF. This chain uses TRBV19 with TRBJ1-5, with D possibly matching TRBD1 (6 bases). The length of the CDR3 is 13 residues. Trimming shortened V by 3 bases and J by 7 bases, and 10 bases separated the two germline ends. Germline V CDR1 and CDR2: LNHDA, SQIVND (reference sequence).

This clone was seen only once. This chain links TRBV27 with TRBJ2-1; perhaps TRBD2 as D (6 bases). V lost 6 bases and J 6 bases, leaving 24 bases between the germline ends. The germline CDR1 and CDR2 sequences are MNHEY and SMNVEV (reference sequence). The CDR3 spans 17 residues. This chain's CDR3 is CASSTTAWRGPSNEQFF. DNA of the CDR3: TGTGCCAGCAGCACAACGGCTTGGCGGGGTCCTTCCAATGAGCAGTTCTTC.

The rearrangement joins TRBV25-1 to TRBJ1-2; TRBD1 might be the D (5 bases). V was trimmed by 3 bases and J by 7 bases, leaving 15 bases between them. Germline-derived CDR1 and CDR2 are MGHDK and SYGVNS. This CDR3 region has 14 residues. CDR3 in amino acids: CASSDYGGRGGYTF. The DNA for the CDR3 is TGTGCCAGCAGTGATTACGGGGGAAGGGGTGGCTACACCTTC.

The rearrangement links TRBV6-1 to TRBJ2-2, with 8 bases matching TRBD2. Germline V lookup: CDR1 MNHNS, CDR2 SASEGT. The CDR3 covers 13 residues. V was pared by 8 bases and J by 4 bases, with 3 bases of the junction left unmatched. Here the CDR3 DNA reads TGTGCCAGCCGGGAGGGGTTCACCGGGGAGCTGTTTTTT. Protein product: CASREGFTGELFF.

The rearrangement joins TRBV5-1 to TRBJ2-7; 10 bases line up with TRBD1. Trimming took 2 bases from V and 3 from J; bases not matched to a gene: 5. The CDR3 is 15 amino acids. CDR1 is SGHRS, CDR2 YFSETQ, per germline. Written as DNA, the CDR3 is TGCGCCAGCAGCTTAGTAGGACAGGGGGTCTACGAGCAGTACTTC. Protein sequence: CASSLVGQGVYEQYF.

This clone turned up a few times. The chain carries TRBV9 and TRBJ1-2; TRBD1 is a possible D gene (6 bases). The CDR3 covers 16 residues. Trimming took 4 bases from V and 4 from J, leaving 20 bases between them. CDR1 and CDR2 from the germline V gene are SGDLS and YYNGEE. For the CDR3, the DNA is TGTGCCAGCAGCCCAAACCTAAGGACAGCAAGCTATGGCTACACCTTC. Protein product: CASSPNLRTASYGYTF.

The chain uses TRBV5-1 and TRBJ1-3; D is perhaps TRBD1 (5 bases). CDR3 size: 16 residues. Trimming took 4 bases from V and 1 from J, leaving 15 bases between them. Germline CDR1 reads SGHRS; CDR2 reads YFSETQ. The CDR3 here is CASSMNTAGSGNTIYF. As DNA, the CDR3 is TGCGCCAGCAGCATGAACACCGCAGGGTCTGGAAACACCATATATTTT.

J is TRBJ1-5 and V is TRBV6-5; no clear D. Germline assignment: CDR1 MNHEY and CDR2 SVGAGI. The CDR3 is 13 amino acids. The V end was cut by 6 bases, the J end by 7 bases, with 13 bases between. CDR3 residues: CASRQVAGQPQHF. The CDR3 DNA follows: TGTGCCAGCAGACAAGTGGCGGGGCAGCCCCAGCATTTT.

The V gene is TRBV2, the J gene TRBJ2-5, with TRBD2 matching 8 bases. Germline assignment: CDR1 SNHLY and CDR2 FYNNEI. Unmatched junction bases numbered 8, after V lost 6 bases and J lost 5 bases. CDR3 size: 14 residues. CDR3 DNA: TGTGCCAGCAGCTCCAGCGGGGGTGGGGAGACCCAGTACTTC. Translating gives CASSSSGGGETQYF.

The chain recombines TRBV9 with TRBJ1-5; TRBD1 is a possible D gene (6 bases). CDR1 SGDLS and CDR2 YYNGEE come from the germline V gene. CDR3 length equals 14 residues. V was pared by 4 bases and J by 11 bases, with 19 bases between. In nucleotides, the CDR3 is TGTGCCAGCAGCCCGACAGGCTATGATGAGGCCCAGCATTTT. Translating it yields CASSPTGYDEAQHF.

The chain is built from TRBV10-3 and TRBJ2-7, with D perhaps matching TRBD2 (5 bases). This CDR3 is 15 amino acids long. Trimming left V 5 bases short and J 0 bases short, with 14 bases between. Germline assignment: CDR1 ENHRY and CDR2 SYGVKD. The CDR3 region has the DNA TGTGCCATCAGTTCCAGCGGCCCCCTCTCCTACGAGCAGTACTTC. Its protein is CAISSSGPLSYEQYF.

The chain employs TRBV29-1 and TRBJ2-2; 8 nucleotides agree with TRBD2. J gave up 6 bases and V 4 bases, and 7 bases lay outside the gene matches. The CDR3 consists of 14 residues. Germline assignment: CDR1 SQVTM and CDR2 ANQGSEA. CDR3 nucleotide sequence: TGCAGCGTTGCGGGACTAGTAAGTCCCGGGGAGCTGTTTTTT. Residues: CSVAGLVSPGELFF.

The chain links TRBV5-1 to TRBJ2-5; D may be TRBD1 (6 bases). The CDR3 totals 14 residues. The germline CDR1 and CDR2 sequences are SGHRS and YFSETQ. Trimming took 4 bases from V and 5 from J, leaving 15 bases between them. The CDR3: CASSPGQLSETQYF. In DNA, the CDR3 is TGCGCCAGCAGCCCCGGACAGCTAAGCGAGACCCAGTACTTC. Full variable domain (rest looked up from reference TRBV5-1 and TRBJ2-5): KAGVTQTPRYLIKTRGQQVTLSCSPISGHRSVSWYQQTPGQGLQFLFEYFSETQRNKGNFPGRFSGRQFSNSRSEMNVSTLELGDSALYLCASSPGQLSETQYFGPGTRLLVL.

This clone was observed a few times. V usage is TRBV14 and J usage is TRBJ2-7; D is uncertain. Germline CDR1 and CDR2: SGHDN and FVKESK. The CDR3 is made up of 11 amino acids. The V gene lost 5 bases and the J gene lost 7 bases, with 9 bases spanning the gap. In DNA, the CDR3 is TGTGCCAGCAGCATAACGAGGGAGCAGTACTTC. This codes for CASSITREQYF.

The V and J genes are TRBV5-1 and TRBJ2-5, with 11 bases fitting TRBD2. Germline assignment: CDR1 SGHRS and CDR2 YFSETQ. This CDR3 contains 17 residues. With 1 base clipped from V and 4 bases from J, the junction kept 9 bases outside the gene matches. DNA of the CDR3: TGCGCCAGCAGCTTGCTAGCGGGGGGCCCCGGGGGAGAGACCCAGTACTTC. Residues: CASSLLAGGPGGETQYF.

The chain has TRBV21-1 and TRBJ1-1; TRBD1 reflects the table's D call only, with no check against the DNA. TRBV21-1 is a recognized pseudogene. The CDR3 is 17 residues long. CDR3 nucleotides: TGTGCCAGCAGCAAACAGTACTTACGCCTCAGGGTCCCTGAAGCTTTCTTT. This encodes CASSKQYLRLRVPEAFF.

The chain couples TRBV7-8 to TRBJ1-3; weak D call: TRBD1 (5 bases). The V gene lost 5 bases and the J gene lost 2 bases, with 13 bases spanning the gap. Looked up from germline, CDR1 is SGHVS and CDR2 is FQNEAQ. This CDR3 has 15 residues. CDR3 sequence reads: CASSPRGFAGNTIYF. Here the CDR3 DNA reads TGTGCCAGCAGCCCCCGGGGGTTTGCTGGAAACACCATATATTTT.

This clone was seen only once. The rearrangement links TRBV10-2 to TRBJ2-1; D is perhaps TRBD2 (6 bases). CDR1 and CDR2 from the germline V gene are WSHSY and SAAADI. The CDR3 is 16 residues long. Trimming took 3 bases from V and 0 from J, leaving 12 bases between them. The CDR3 DNA reads TGCGCCAGCAGTGACCCCGACGGGGGCTCCTACAATGAGCAGTTCTTC. Amino acid sequence: CASSDPDGGSYNEQFF.

The CDR3 here is CASSQESGLAGGEQYF. The CDR3 DNA sequence: TGTGCCAGCAGCCAAGAAAGCGGACTAGCGGGGGGCGAGCAGTACTTC. The chain is built from TRBV4-2 and TRBJ2-7; 14 bases fit TRBD2. The CDR3 is made up of 16 amino acids. The junction had 4 bases not matched to a gene; V was cut back by 0 bases and J by 6 bases. CDR1 is LGHNA and CDR2 is YNFKEQ in the germline V gene.

This rearrangement joins TRBV15 to TRBJ1-6, with 10 nucleotides matching TRBD1. The ends lost 1 base at V and 2 bases at J; junction bases unmatched: 2. Germline values: CDR1 LNHNV, CDR2 YYDKDF (reference sequence). The CDR3 is 17 amino acids. DNA of the CDR3: TGTGCCACCAGCAGAGGACAGGGGGCAACCTATAATTCACCCCTCCACTTT. The encoded protein is CATSRGQGATYNSPLHF.